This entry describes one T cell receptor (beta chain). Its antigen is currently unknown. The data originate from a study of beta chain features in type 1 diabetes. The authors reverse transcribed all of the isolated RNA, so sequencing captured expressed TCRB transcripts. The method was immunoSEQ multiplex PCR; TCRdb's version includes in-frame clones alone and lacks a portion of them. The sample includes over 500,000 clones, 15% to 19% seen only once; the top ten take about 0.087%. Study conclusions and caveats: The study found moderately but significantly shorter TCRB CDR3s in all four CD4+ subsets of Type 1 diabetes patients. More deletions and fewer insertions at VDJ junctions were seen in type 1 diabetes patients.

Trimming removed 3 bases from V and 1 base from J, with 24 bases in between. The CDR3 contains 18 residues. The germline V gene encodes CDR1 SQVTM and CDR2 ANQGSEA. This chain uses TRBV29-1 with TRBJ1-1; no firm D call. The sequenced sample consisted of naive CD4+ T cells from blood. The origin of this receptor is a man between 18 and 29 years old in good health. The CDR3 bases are TGCAGCGTTGAGAAGCCCCGACCTGGTTCGGCCGGGAACACTGAAGCTTTCTTT. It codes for CSVEKPRPGSAGNTEAFF. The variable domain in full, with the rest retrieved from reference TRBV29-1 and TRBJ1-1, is SAVISQKPSRDICQRGTSLTIQCQVDSQVTMMFWYRQQPGQSLTLIATANQGSEATYESGFVIDKFPISRPNLTFSTLTVSNMSPEDSSIYLCSVEKPRPGSAGNTEAFFGQGTRLTVV.